Presented here are 30 T cell receptor beta chains from one specimen sequenced in a study of cytomegalovirus exposure and HLA in healthy donors. The PCR used 60 Vbeta and 13 Jbeta primers. The protocol was immunoSEQ multiplex PCR, while the TCRdb copy is restricted to in-frame clones and leaves out a portion. The sample holds some 150,000 clones, 65% to 80% seen once. Specimen: PBMCs. These receptors all stem from a woman between 40 and 50 years old in good health and CMV-seronegative.

V gene TRBV27 combines with J gene TRBJ1-1; TRBD1 aligns across 7 bases. J was trimmed by 1 base and V by 3 bases; bases with no gene match: 17. Germline V gene lookup returns CDR1 MNHEY and CDR2 SMNVEV (reference sequence). This CDR3 is 19 amino acids long. CDR3 bases: TGTGCCAGCAGTTTGAATAGGGGGCGCGGAGCATCCCCGAACACTGAAGCTTTCTTT. Its protein product is CASSLNRGRGASPNTEAFF.

This clone was recorded once. J is TRBJ1-1 and V is TRBV2; TRBD1 is a possible D gene (5 bases). The V gene's germline CDR1 is SNHLY and CDR2 FYNNEI. V lost 7 bases and J lost 4, with 16 bases in between. This CDR3 is built from 14 residues. The CDR3 DNA reads as TGTGCCAGCAACCCTCAGGGTCAGGGCACTGAAGCTTTCTTT. Translating gives CASNPQGQGTEAFF.

The DNA for the CDR3 is TGCGCCAGCAGCTTAACCGGGTCTTCTAATGAAAAACTGTTTTTT. It codes for CASSLTGSSNEKLFF. This chain uses TRBV5-1 with TRBJ1-4; no firm D call. The germline gives CDR1 SGHRS, CDR2 YFSETQ. The CDR3 runs 15 residues. V was shortened by 2 bases and J by 3 bases, with 11 bases between the two germline ends.

This clone was found a few times. The chain combines TRBV6-1 with TRBJ2-1; the match to TRBD2 covers 10 bases. J gave up 3 bases and V 1 base, and 0 bases lay outside the gene matches. CDR1 and CDR2 (germline): MNHNS, SASEGT. This CDR3 comprises 15 residues. CDR3 sequence reads: CASSEERGGYNEQFF. CDR3 coding DNA: TGTGCCAGCAGTGAAGAGCGGGGGGGCTACAATGAGCAGTTCTTC.

This chain links TRBV13 with TRBJ2-7; D gene unclear. V shed 1 base and J shed 5 bases, with 9 bases lying between them. The CDR3 has 13 amino acids. CDR1 is PRHDT and CDR2 is FYEKMQ in the germline V gene (reference sequence). CDR3 DNA: TGTGCCAGCAGCTTAGTAAGCCGGGACGAGCAGTACTTC. This translates into CASSLVSRDEQYF.

This sequence joins TRBV13 and TRBJ2-1, with 7 positions matching TRBD1. Trimming at V came to 5 bases and at J to 4 bases, leaving 14 bases not matched to a gene. The V gene's germline CDR1 is PRHDT and CDR2 FYEKMQ (reference sequence). CDR3 length: 17 amino acids. The CDR3 protein is CASSQAATGRLYNEQFF. In DNA form, the CDR3 reads TGTGCCAGCAGCCAAGCCGCGACAGGGCGCCTATACAATGAGCAGTTCTTC. Together with reference TRBV13 and TRBJ2-1, the CDR3 gives the full variable domain: AAGVIQSPRHLIKEKRETATLKCYPIPRHDTVYWYQQGPGQDPQFLISFYEKMQSDKGSIPDRFSAQQFSDYHSELNMSSLELGDSALYFCASSQAATGRLYNEQFFGPGTRLTVL.

J is TRBJ2-7 and V is TRBV11-3; D possibly corresponds to TRBD1 (6 bases). Trimming removed 2 bases at V and 1 base at J, with 15 bases between. The CDR3 runs to 16 residues. Germline lookup yields CDR1 SGHNT and CDR2 YENEEA. The CDR3 sequence is CASSLYQGSSSYEQYF. CDR3 bases: TGTGCCAGCAGCTTATATCAGGGGTCCTCTTCCTACGAGCAGTACTTC.

The chain links TRBV6-1 to TRBJ2-3, with 9 bases fitting TRBD2. V was pared by 4 bases and J by 0 bases, with 8 bases of the junction left unmatched. The V gene's germline CDR1 is MNHNS and CDR2 SASEGT. The CDR3 is 17 amino acids. The chain's CDR3 is CASSASGGPRSTDTQYF. CDR3 coding DNA: TGTGCCAGCAGTGCCAGCGGGGGGCCCCGAAGCACAGATACGCAGTATTTT.

V is TRBV11-3 and J is TRBJ1-1; D gene ambiguous. With 4 bases removed from V and 7 bases from J, the gap between germline ends came to 13 bases. Germline V gene sequence: CDR1 SGHNT, CDR2 YENEEA. The length of the CDR3 is 13 residues. The CDR3 nucleotides read TGTGCCAGCAGCTCTTACCGCCAGAATGAAGCTTTCTTT. Its protein is CASSSYRQNEAFF.

The chain uses TRBV20-1 and TRBJ2-3; 8 positions agree with TRBD1. Germline V gene sequence: CDR1 DFQATT, CDR2 SNEGSKA (reference sequence). Trimming removed 5 bases from V and 5 bases from J; junction bases left unmatched: 0. The CDR3 totals 11 residues. The CDR3 protein is CSADRGDTQYF. The CDR3 DNA reads as TGCAGTGCTGACAGGGGAGATACGCAGTATTTT.

The J gene is TRBJ1-5, the V gene TRBV28, with a weak D call TRBD1 (5 bases). V gave up 3 bases and J gave up 3 bases, with 18 bases separating them. This CDR3 has 17 residues. Germline values: CDR1 MDHEN, CDR2 SYDVKM. Here the CDR3 DNA reads TGTGCCAGCAGTTTCAACGGTGGCCGGGACTACAATCAGCCCCAGCATTTT. Translation: CASSFNGGRDYNQPQHF.

The chain combines TRBV5-1 with TRBJ2-7, with 9 bases matching TRBD1. The V and J ends lost 0 bases and 6 bases, in that order; junction bases with no gene match: 4. The CDR3 length is 14 residues. The germline V gene has CDR1 SGHRS and CDR2 YFSETQ. CDR3 DNA sequence: TGCGCCAGCAGCTTGGGGGACAGGGATCGCGAGCAGTACTTC. As protein: CASSLGDRDREQYF.

The chain links TRBV28 to TRBJ2-5, with no clear D. Germline loops: CDR1 MDHEN, CDR2 SYDVKM. Trimming pared 6 bases from V and 5 bases from J, leaving 10 bases between. This CDR3 spans 12 amino acids. The CDR3 here is CASSSTTETQYF. The CDR3 DNA follows: TGTGCCAGCAGCTCGACAACGGAGACCCAGTACTTC.

V is TRBV21-1 and J is TRBJ2-3; the table's D call, TRBD1, has no DNA check behind it. TRBV21-1 corresponds to a pseudogene. This CDR3 is built from 17 residues. Written as DNA, the CDR3 is TGTGCCAGCAGCAAAAGTGGGCGACCCCCTAGCACAGATACGCAGTATTTT. Translating gives CASSKSGRPPSTDTQYF.

CDR3 residues: CASSAPGEPQETQYF. In DNA form, the CDR3 reads TGCGCCAGCAGTGCCCCCGGGGAGCCCCAAGAGACCCAGTACTTC. The J gene is TRBJ2-5, the V gene TRBV10-2; D is perhaps TRBD2 (5 bases). The V and J ends lost 4 bases and 1 base respectively, with 13 bases between them. Germline loops: CDR1 WSHSY, CDR2 SAAADI. The CDR3 is 15 residues long.

J is TRBJ1-5 and V is TRBV6-5; 9 bases agree with TRBD1. Trimming at V came to 4 bases and at J to 2 bases, leaving 3 bases not matched to a gene. CDR1 is MNHEY, CDR2 SVGAGI, per germline. This CDR3 region has 15 residues. In nucleotides, the CDR3 is TGTGCCAGCAGTTCGGGACAGGGTGGCAATCAGCCCCAGCATTTT. Amino acids: CASSSGQGGNQPQHF.

The CDR3 sequence: CSVEDLAGVTDTQYF. The CDR3 region has the DNA TGCAGCGTTGAAGATCTGGCAGGGGTCACAGATACGCAGTATTTT. The rearrangement uses TRBV29-1 and TRBJ2-3, with D possibly TRBD1 on 6 matching bases. Deletions cut 0 bases from V and 2 bases from J, with 12 bases between. CDR1 and CDR2 (germline): SQVTM, ANQGSEA. The CDR3 spans 15 residues.

The chain joins TRBV27 to TRBJ1-2; 8 bases are shared with TRBD1. The CDR3 covers 15 residues. From germline, CDR1 is MNHEY and CDR2 SMNVEV (reference sequence). Unmatched junction bases numbered 8, after V lost 6 bases and J lost 2 bases. CDR3 protein: CASSRTQGANYGYTF. The DNA of the CDR3 is TGTGCCAGCAGCAGAACGCAGGGGGCAAACTATGGCTACACCTTC.

This rearrangement joins TRBV6-6 to TRBJ2-7, with D possibly being TRBD2 (5 bases). With 2 bases removed from V and 0 bases from J, the gap between germline ends came to 11 bases. This CDR3 has 15 amino acids. Germline CDR1 MNHNY, CDR2 SVGAGI (reference sequence). The CDR3 is CASSYPGLISYEQYF. The CDR3 coding sequence is TGTGCCAGCAGTTACCCCGGACTGATCTCCTACGAGCAGTACTTC.

The J gene is TRBJ2-7, the V gene TRBV5-1; maybe TRBD2 (5 bases). Per germline, CDR1 SGHRS and CDR2 YFSETQ. The CDR3 consists of 15 residues. With 0 bases removed from V and 0 bases from J, the gap between germline ends came to 10 bases. Here the CDR3 reads CASSLGVASSYEQYF. CDR3 in DNA: TGCGCCAGCAGCTTGGGGGTAGCGAGCTCCTACGAGCAGTACTTC.

The chain joins TRBV30 to TRBJ2-7, with 7 bases lining up with TRBD1. The ends lost 6 bases at V and 2 bases at J; junction bases unmatched: 10. Germline-derived CDR1 and CDR2 are GTSNPN and SVGIG (reference sequence). The CDR3 length is 14 residues. The CDR3 spells CACYSRDSPYEQYF. CDR3 nucleotide sequence: TGTGCCTGCTATTCCCGGGACAGTCCCTACGAGCAGTACTTC.

The V gene is TRBV7-8, the J gene TRBJ1-6; D is perhaps TRBD1 (6 bases). V was cut by 9 bases and J by 6 bases, with 15 bases left in between. The CDR3 sequence is 14 residues long. From germline, CDR1 is SGHVS and CDR2 FQNEAQ. CDR3 sequence (DNA): TGTGCCAGTACTACAGGGTCGAGTAATTCACCCCTCCACTTT. Protein: CASTTGSSNSPLHF. Full variable domain (outside the CDR3, taken from reference TRBV7-8 and TRBJ1-6): GAGVSQSPRYKVAKRGQDVALRCDPISGHVSLFWYQQALGQGPEFLTYFQNEAQLDKSGLPSDRFFAERPEGSVSTLKIQRTQQEDSAVYLCASTTGSSNSPLHFGNGTRLTVT.

The chain links TRBV5-3 to TRBJ2-2, with D perhaps TRBD1 (6 bases). TRBV5-3 carries the ORF label, with uncertain function. CDR3 length: 15 residues. The V and J ends lost 0 bases and 6 bases respectively, with 12 bases between them. This chain's CDR3 is CARSLDRARAGELFF. The CDR3 DNA follows: TGTGCCAGAAGCTTGGACAGGGCGCGTGCCGGGGAGCTGTTTTTT.

V and J are TRBV5-1 and TRBJ1-3; 7 bases align to TRBD1. In germline, CDR1 is SGHRS, CDR2 YFSETQ. Losses at the gene ends were 4 bases for V and 3 bases for J; bases not matched to a gene: 10. This CDR3 has 16 residues. CDR3 sequence (DNA): TGCGCCAGCAGCCTACAAACAGGGGACGGTGGAAACACCATATATTTT. Protein sequence: CASSLQTGDGGNTIYF.

The chain carries TRBV5-1 and TRBJ1-1; 10 bases are a match to TRBD1. This CDR3 is built from 16 residues. The germline gives CDR1 SGHRS, CDR2 YFSETQ. V dropped 3 bases and J dropped 4; count of bases not matched to a gene: 9. CDR3 loop: CASSSRQGAIRTEAFF. The CDR3 region has the DNA TGCGCCAGCAGCTCTCGACAGGGGGCTATTCGCACTGAAGCTTTCTTT.

V is TRBV6-6 and J is TRBJ2-7, with D possibly being TRBD2 (6 bases). The V gene's germline CDR1 is MNHNY and CDR2 SVGAGI (reference sequence). V lost 7 bases and J 5 bases, leaving 18 bases between the germline ends. The CDR3 has 14 amino acids. The CDR3 here is CASTQRTISNEQYF. DNA for the CDR3: TGTGCCAGCACCCAACGGACTATTAGCAACGAGCAGTACTTC.

This chain's CDR3 is CASSAGLPYEQYF. The CDR3 nucleotides are TGTGCCAGCAGTGCGGGACTCCCCTACGAGCAGTACTTC. The chain is built from TRBV6-1 and TRBJ2-7; TRBD2 is a possible D gene (6 bases). The CDR3 has 13 residues. V was shortened by 4 bases and J by 2 bases, with 9 bases between the two germline ends. Germline V CDR1 and CDR2: MNHNS, SASEGT.

The chain joins TRBV6-5 to TRBJ2-7; 7 bases map to TRBD1. Looked up from germline, CDR1 is MNHEY and CDR2 is SVGAGI. The CDR3 extends over 12 amino acids. Trimming cost V 6 bases and J 10 bases; bases outside gene matches: 9. The CDR3 DNA reads TGTGCCAGCAGCCCCGCAGGGGGAATACAGTACTTC. Residues: CASSPAGGIQYF.

The chain is built from TRBV5-1 and TRBJ2-7; tentative D call: TRBD2 (6 bases). V was pared by 2 bases and J by 4 bases, with 13 bases between. This CDR3 spans 14 amino acids. The germline CDR1 and CDR2 sequences are SGHRS and YFSETQ. The CDR3 here is CASSFVGSGYEQYF. CDR3 nucleotide sequence: TGCGCCAGCAGCTTTGTAGGGAGCGGGTACGAGCAGTACTTC. The full variable domain, with the rest looked up from reference TRBV5-1 and TRBJ2-7, is KAGVTQTPRYLIKTRGQQVTLSCSPISGHRSVSWYQQTPGQGLQFLFEYFSETQRNKGNFPGRFSGRQFSNSRSEMNVSTLELGDSALYLCASSFVGSGYEQYFGPGTRLTVT.

J is TRBJ2-7 and V is TRBV7-6; 8 nucleotides agree with TRBD2. The CDR3 runs to 15 residues. Trimming cost V 5 bases and J 8 bases; bases outside gene matches: 14. From germline, CDR1 is SGHVS and CDR2 FNYEAQ. The CDR3 is CASSEYSGEATKQYF. The DNA of the CDR3 is TGTGCCAGCAGCGAGTATAGCGGGGAAGCTACGAAGCAGTACTTC.